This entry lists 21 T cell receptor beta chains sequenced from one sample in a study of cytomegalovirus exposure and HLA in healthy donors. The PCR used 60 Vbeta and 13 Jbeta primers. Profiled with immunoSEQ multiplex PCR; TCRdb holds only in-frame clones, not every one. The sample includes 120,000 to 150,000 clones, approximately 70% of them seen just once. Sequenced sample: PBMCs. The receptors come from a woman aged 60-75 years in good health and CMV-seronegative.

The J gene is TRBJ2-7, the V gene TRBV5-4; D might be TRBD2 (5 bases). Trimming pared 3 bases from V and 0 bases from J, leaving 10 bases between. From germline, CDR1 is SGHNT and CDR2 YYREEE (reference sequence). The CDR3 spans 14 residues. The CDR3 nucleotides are TGTGCCAGCAGCTGGAGCGGTAGCTCCTACGAGCAGTACTTC. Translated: CASSWSGSSYEQYF.

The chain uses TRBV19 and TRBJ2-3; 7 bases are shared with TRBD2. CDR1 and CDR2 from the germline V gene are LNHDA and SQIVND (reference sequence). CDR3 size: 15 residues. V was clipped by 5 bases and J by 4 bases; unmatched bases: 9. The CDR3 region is CASSQGGASADTQYF. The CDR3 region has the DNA TGTGCCAGTAGTCAGGGAGGGGCTAGCGCAGATACGCAGTATTTT.

The CDR3 DNA sequence: TGTGCTAGTGGTTTGGCGGGGGACAGTTTCAATCAGCCCCAGCATTTT. Translation: CASGLAGDSFNQPQHF. The J gene is TRBJ1-5, the V gene TRBV12-5; 7 positions agree with TRBD1. V gave up 1 base and J gave up 3 bases; unmatched junction bases: 6. Germline assignment: CDR1 LGHNT and CDR2 FRNRAP. The CDR3 is 16 residues long. Using reference TRBV12-5 and TRBJ1-5 for the parts outside the CDR3, the full variable domain is DARVTQTPRHKVTEMGQEVTMRCQPILGHNTVFWYRQTMMQGLELLAYFRNRAPLDDSGMPKDRFSAEMPDATLATLKIQPSEPRDSAVYFCASGLAGDSFNQPQHFGDGTRLSIL.

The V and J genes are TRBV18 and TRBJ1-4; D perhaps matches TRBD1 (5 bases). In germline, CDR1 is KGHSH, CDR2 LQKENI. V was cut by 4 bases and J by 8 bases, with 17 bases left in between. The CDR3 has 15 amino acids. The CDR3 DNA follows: TGTGCCAGCTCACTCCGACAGTCCGGGAGGGAAAAACTGTTTTTT. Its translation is CASSLRQSGREKLFF.

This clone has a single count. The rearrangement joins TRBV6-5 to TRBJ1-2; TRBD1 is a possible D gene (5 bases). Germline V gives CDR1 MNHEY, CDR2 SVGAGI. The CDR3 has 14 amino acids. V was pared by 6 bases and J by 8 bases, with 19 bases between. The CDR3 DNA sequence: TGTGCCAGCAGGACTCAGGGTTTACTGGAGGGCTACACCTTC. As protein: CASRTQGLLEGYTF.

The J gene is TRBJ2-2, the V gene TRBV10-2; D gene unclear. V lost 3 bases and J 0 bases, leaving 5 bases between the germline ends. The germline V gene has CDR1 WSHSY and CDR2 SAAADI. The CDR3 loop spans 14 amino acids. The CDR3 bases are TGCGCCAGCAGTGATCCAGCGAACACCGGGGAGCTGTTTTTT. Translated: CASSDPANTGELFF.

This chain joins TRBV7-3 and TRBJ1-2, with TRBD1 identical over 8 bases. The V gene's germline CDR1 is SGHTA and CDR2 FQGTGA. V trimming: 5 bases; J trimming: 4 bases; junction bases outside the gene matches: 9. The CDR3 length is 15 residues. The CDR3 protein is CASSISGGFGYGYTF. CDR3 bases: TGTGCCAGCAGCATCTCAGGGGGCTTCGGCTATGGCTACACCTTC.

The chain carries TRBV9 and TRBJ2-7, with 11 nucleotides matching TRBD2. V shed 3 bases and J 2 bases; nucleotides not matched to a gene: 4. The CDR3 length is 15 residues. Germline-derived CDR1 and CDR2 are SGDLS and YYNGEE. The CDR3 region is CASSAGLAETYEQYF. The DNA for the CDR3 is TGTGCCAGCAGCGCGGGACTAGCGGAAACCTACGAGCAGTACTTC.

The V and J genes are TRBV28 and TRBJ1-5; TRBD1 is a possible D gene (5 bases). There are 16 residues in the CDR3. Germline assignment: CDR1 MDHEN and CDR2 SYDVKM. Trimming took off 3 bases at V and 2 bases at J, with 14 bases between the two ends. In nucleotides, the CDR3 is TGTGCCAGCAGTTTTGGTGCAGGGATCGGCAATCAGCCCCAGCATTTT. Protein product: CASSFGAGIGNQPQHF.

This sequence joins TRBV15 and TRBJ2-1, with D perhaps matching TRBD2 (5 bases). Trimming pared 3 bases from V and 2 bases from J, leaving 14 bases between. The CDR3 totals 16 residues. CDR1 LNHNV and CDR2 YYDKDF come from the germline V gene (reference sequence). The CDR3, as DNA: TGTGCCACCAGCAGCGGATCCGGACTTACCTACAATGAGCAGTTCTTC. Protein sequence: CATSSGSGLTYNEQFF.

The CDR3 region has the DNA TGTGCCAGCACCCCCGTGAACGGGCAGTACTTC. Translating gives CASTPVNGQYF. The chain is built from TRBV7-3 and TRBJ2-7, with D uncertain. Germline V lookup: CDR1 SGHTA, CDR2 FQGTGA. The CDR3 runs 11 residues. The V gene lost 7 bases and the J gene lost 9 bases, with 13 bases spanning the gap.

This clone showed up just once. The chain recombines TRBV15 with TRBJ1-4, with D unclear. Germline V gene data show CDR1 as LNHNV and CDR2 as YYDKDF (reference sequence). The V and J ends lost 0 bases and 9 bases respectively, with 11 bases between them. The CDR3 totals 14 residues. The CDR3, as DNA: TGTGCCACCAGCAGAGACACTTCTGCGAAAAAACTGTTTTTT. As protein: CATSRDTSAKKLFF.

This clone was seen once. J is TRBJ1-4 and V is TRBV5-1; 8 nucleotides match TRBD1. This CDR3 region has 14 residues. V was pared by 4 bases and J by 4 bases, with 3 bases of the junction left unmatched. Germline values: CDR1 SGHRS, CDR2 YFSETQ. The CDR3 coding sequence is TGCGCCAGCAGCCTGGGACAGGTTAATGAAAAACTGTTTTTT. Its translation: CASSLGQVNEKLFF.

This CDR3 is CASSSGGGTGFLSGNTIYF. CDR3 in DNA: TGTGCCAGCAGCTCCGGCGGGGGAACAGGATTCCTCTCTGGAAACACCATATATTTT. The V call is TRBV11-2, the J call TRBJ1-3, with D maybe TRBD1 (5 bases). Trimming cost V 4 bases and J 0 bases, with 22 bases left between them. Germline CDR1 and CDR2: SGHAT and FQNNGV. This CDR3 has 19 amino acids.

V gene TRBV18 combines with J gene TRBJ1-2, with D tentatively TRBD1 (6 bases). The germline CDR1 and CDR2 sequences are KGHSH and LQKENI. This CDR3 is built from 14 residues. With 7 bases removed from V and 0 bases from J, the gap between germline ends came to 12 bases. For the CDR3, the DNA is TGTGCCAGCTTCACAGGGACAACTAACTATGGCTACACCTTC. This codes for CASFTGTTNYGYTF.

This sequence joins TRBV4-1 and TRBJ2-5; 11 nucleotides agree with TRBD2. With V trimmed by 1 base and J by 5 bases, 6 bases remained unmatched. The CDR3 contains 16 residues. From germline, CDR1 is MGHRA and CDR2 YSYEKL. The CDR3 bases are TGCGCCAGCAGCCAAGGGTCTAGCGGGGGGCCGGAGACCCAGTACTTC. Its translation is CASSQGSSGGPETQYF.

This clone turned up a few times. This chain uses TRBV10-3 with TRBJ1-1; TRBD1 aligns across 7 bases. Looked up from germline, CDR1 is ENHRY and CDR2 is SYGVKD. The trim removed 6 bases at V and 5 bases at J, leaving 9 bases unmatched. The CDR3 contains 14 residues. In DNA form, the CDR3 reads TGTGCCATCAGGGCCGTACAGGGGAATACTGAAGCTTTCTTT. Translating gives CAIRAVQGNTEAFF.

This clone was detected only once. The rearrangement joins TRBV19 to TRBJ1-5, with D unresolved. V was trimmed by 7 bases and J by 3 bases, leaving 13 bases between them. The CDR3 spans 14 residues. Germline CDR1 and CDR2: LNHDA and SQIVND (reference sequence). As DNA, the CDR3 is TGTGCCAGTAAGGTCCCAGCGCCCAATCAGCCCCAGCATTTT. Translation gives CASKVPAPNQPQHF.

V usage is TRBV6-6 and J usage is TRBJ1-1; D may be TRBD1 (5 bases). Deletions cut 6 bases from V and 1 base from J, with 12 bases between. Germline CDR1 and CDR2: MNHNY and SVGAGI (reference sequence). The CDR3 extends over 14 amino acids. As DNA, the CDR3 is TGTGCCAGCAGACTGGGGACTGCGAACACTGAAGCTTTCTTT. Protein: CASRLGTANTEAFF.

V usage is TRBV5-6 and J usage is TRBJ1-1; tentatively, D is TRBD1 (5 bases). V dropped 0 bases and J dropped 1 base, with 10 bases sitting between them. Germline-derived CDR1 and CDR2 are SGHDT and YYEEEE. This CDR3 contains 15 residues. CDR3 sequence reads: CASSLEGFGNTEAFF. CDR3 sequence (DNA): TGTGCCAGCAGCTTGGAGGGGTTTGGGAACACTGAAGCTTTCTTT.

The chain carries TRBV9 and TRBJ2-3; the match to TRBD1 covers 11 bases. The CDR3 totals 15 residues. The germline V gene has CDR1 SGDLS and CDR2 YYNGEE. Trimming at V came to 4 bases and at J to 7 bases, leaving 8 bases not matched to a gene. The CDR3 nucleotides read TGTGCCAGCAGCCCTGGGGACAGGGGGACTCATACGCAGTATTTT. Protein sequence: CASSPGDRGTHTQYF.